This T cell receptor beta chain was recorded in a study of blood T cell repertoires in COVID-19. TCRdb keeps only in-frame clones here, not all; method: immunoSEQ multiplex PCR. The sample lists over 40,000 clones; 90% to 95% were seen once. V lost 0 bases and J lost 3, with 5 bases in between. CDR1 and CDR2 from the germline V gene are ENHRY and SYGVKD. This CDR3 is built from 13 residues. Sequencing was performed on peripheral blood. This TCR was recovered from a woman older than 75 with acute or convalescent COVID-19. The V gene is TRBV10-3, the J gene TRBJ1-2; D not resolved. The CDR3 coding sequence is TGTGCCATCAGTGAGTCGAGGGACTATGGCTACACCTTC. Its protein product is CAISESRDYGYTF.